The following is a T cell receptor (beta chain) sequence with its context. The record originates from a study of T cells in localized non-small cell lung cancer. The table came from immunoSEQ multiplex PCR; TCRdb's copy has only in-frame clones and leaves some out. The sample consists of about 40,000 clones, about four fifths of them appearing once. Germline V gene lookup returns CDR1 MNHEY and CDR2 SMNVEV (reference sequence). V dropped 5 bases and J dropped 6 bases, with 7 bases sitting between them. The CDR3 has 12 amino acids. This sequence was found in an older male donor with stage II lung adenocarcinoma. The specimen was peripheral blood mononuclear cells, collected before any cancer treatment. The gene calls are TRBV27 and TRBJ2-2; D gene unclear. DNA of the CDR3: TGTGCCAGCAGTCTCCGGGCCGGGGAGCTGTTTTTT. This gives the protein CASSLRAGELFF.